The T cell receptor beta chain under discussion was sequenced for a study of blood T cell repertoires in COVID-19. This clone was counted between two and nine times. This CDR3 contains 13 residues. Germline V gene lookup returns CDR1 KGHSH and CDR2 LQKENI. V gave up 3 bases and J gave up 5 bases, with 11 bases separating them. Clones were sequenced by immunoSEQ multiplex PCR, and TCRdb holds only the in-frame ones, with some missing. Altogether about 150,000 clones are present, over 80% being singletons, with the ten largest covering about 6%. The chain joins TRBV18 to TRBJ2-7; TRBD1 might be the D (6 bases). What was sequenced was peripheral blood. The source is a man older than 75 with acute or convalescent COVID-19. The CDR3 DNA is TGTGCCAGCTCACCTCGCCGGGACAACGAGCAGTACTTC. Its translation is CASSPRRDNEQYF.